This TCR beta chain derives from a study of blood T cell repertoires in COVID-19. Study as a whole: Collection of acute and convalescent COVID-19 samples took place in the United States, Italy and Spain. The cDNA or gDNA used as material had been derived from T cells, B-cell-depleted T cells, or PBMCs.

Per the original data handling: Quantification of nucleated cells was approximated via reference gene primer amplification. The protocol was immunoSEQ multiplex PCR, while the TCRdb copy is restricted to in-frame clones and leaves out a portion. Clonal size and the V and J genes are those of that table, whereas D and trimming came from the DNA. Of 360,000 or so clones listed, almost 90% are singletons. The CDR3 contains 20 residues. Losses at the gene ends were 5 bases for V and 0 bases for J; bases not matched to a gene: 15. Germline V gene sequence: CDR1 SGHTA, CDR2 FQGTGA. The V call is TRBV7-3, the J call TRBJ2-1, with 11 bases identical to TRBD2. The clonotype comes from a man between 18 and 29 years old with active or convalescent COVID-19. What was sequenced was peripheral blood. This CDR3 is CASSHGGSGGAYSSYNEQFF. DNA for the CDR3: TGTGCCAGCAGCCACGGTGGTAGCGGGGGGGCCTACTCCTCCTACAATGAGCAGTTCTTC.